This T cell receptor beta chain was identified during a study of cytomegalovirus exposure and HLA in healthy donors (dated by TCRdb to the late 2010s). For the wider study: An earlier analysis of approximately 550 of the donors reported 250 to 350 Gb of sequence data and 120 million or so unique TCR beta sequences from some 180 million T cells. A separate validation cohort of over 95 different subjects was used in addition to the roughly 700-subject first cohort. In the later analysis, no new phenotypic data were used to find candidate immune exposures; instead, reliance was placed on TCR beta sequences and their occurrence across donors. Typing coverage differed by locus: A, B, C, DRB1 and DQB1 were typed in about 629-640 donors, DQA1 in about 560, DPA1 in approximately 600, and DPB1 in around 490. Roughly five DR-DQ haplotypes were handled as single units for association and clustering because linkage in the cohort was strong. The study used immunosequencing to profile the T cell repertoires of approximately 690 subjects and linked those repertoires to cytomegalovirus serostatus. In a later analysis, previously published TCR beta repertoires from some 640 donors were re-analyzed and high-resolution HLA genotyping was added so that TCR occurrence patterns could be studied. Across 398 genotyped donors of the cohort, an average of approximately 220,000 unique TCR beta nucleotide sequences per donor were sequenced, and approximately 17% of those sequences were non-productive. Donor age, sex, ethnicity and CMV serostatus were compiled together with the repertoire data. Approximately 300 gigabases of sequencing data and 75 million to 85 million unique TCR sequences made up an early release that covered 500 to 650 HLA-typed donors. High-throughput TCR immunosequencing, statistical association of individual TCRs with disease status, and machine learning were combined to predict cytomegalovirus infection status. To decide whether each TCR beta V gene segment behaved as functional or pseudogenic, an earlier analysis of some 570 of the donors relied on high-throughput TCR beta sequencing. HLA typing included class I and class II loci at four-digit resolution. Of the approximately 400 genotyped donors, 65% to 90% fell in the genetic ancestry cluster associated with self-reported Caucasian donors. A later genetic analysis took genome-wide SNP genotypes for about three fifths of the roughly 670 donors and used that subset as a discovery cohort. The study aimed to test whether cataloging public T cell receptors could reveal signatures of past pathogen exposure. All discovery cohort repertoires had been generated on a single sequencing platform. Here is what the overall study found, with its caveats: An earlier analysis of approximately 590 of the donors showed that most TCR beta V segments appeared in productive rearrangements either about 87% or about 30% of the time, which broadly matched IMGT annotations. Sequencing depth was assumed to be roughly uniform across donors in the presence/absence analyses, though that assumption may not hold. V-gene and J-gene trimming of TCR beta chains was associated with a missense DCLRE1C variant in a later genetic analysis, and the association was replicated in an independent cohort. Because counts were too low, roughly 17 rarely observed V segments, including chromosome 9 orphons, were left out of the earlier analysis of several hundred of the donors. Specific HLA alleles were associated with 16,951 TCR beta sequences at a false discovery rate of 0.05 in a later analysis. Compared with the approximately 710-donor mean, donors in an Asian-associated ancestry cluster had fewer N-insertions in productive TCRs, according to a later genetic analysis. A further reported finding was that TCR beta sequences accurately predicted the HLA-A and HLA-B alleles for most subjects in the first cohort. In a later analysis, HLA-associated TCR beta chains showed more clonal expansion and lower generation probabilities than non-associated chains that were equally common. In this cohort, only TCR beta chains were sequenced, and detectable features were limited by the absence of alpha or paired-chain data. In a later analysis, several top co-occurrence clusters were reported to appear linked to parvovirus B19, influenza, CMV and Epstein-Barr virus. Strong co-occurrence of HLA alleles, especially DR and DQ, made assigning TCR associations to individual alleles difficult. According to a later analysis, TCR association rates differed among HLA loci, with DRB1 alleles showing the most associated TCRs and HLA-C alleles showing the fewest. A group of highly shared sequence variants was considered likely to be a technical artifact of the sequencing pipeline. Cytomegalovirus status was reported to be diagnosed by the classifier with high specificity and sensitivity in both the original and validation cohorts. A few of the identified cytomegalovirus-associated TCR beta chains were confirmed in vitro to be specific for cytomegalovirus antigens. Linkage disequilibrium might explain the correlated functional status among segregating V segments, but an unknown experimental factor could not be ruled out. CMV serostatus was the only immune exposure information available for the cohort. Most TCR sequences were observed very rarely across donors, whereas some public TCRs were present in many individuals. A total of roughly 160 TCR beta chains were listed by the study as associated with cytomegalovirus. The authors suggested that the approach could potentially be generalized to other disease states and immunological phenotypes. HLA typing was unavailable for some donors at each locus, so association tests used only the typed subset. A later analysis found that most CMV-associated TCR beta chains appeared HLA-restricted, with HLA associations seemingly driven largely by CMV exposure.

Worth noting for this clone: There is no known antigen for this receptor. Base qualities are not at hand, and no much larger clone is one base apart.

Library construction relied on the immunoSEQ multiplex PCR assay. The multiplex PCR relied on a mix of 60 forward primers for TCR Vbeta segments and 13 reverse primers for TCR Jbeta segments. A multiplex PCR assay on genomic DNA amplified the CDR3 region of rearranged TCR beta genes. The Illumina HiSeq System was used to sequence the amplified TCR beta libraries as 87-base-pair reads. From the authors' description of their analysis: A later analysis counted tens of millions of unique TCR beta chains across the 690 or so repertoires, and roughly 11 million of these chains were shared by at least two donors. To remove PCR and sequencing errors, raw reads were error-corrected and collapsed into unique sequences using a nearest-neighbor algorithm that merged closely related sequences. Alignment of CDR3 sequences to IMGT reference sequences was used to assign V, D and J gene segments. For a sequence to be retained, a match of at least six nucleotides was required to both a V gene segment and a J gene segment. A rearrangement counted as productive if the CDR3 had no stop codons and remained in frame with V and J, and every other rearrangement counted as non-productive. CDR3 was defined according to IMGT convention as the region running from the second conserved V-encoded cysteine to the conserved J-encoded phenylalanine. The earlier analysis of about 640 of the donors excluded any sequence lacking an unambiguous match to a single V gene segment. An earlier analysis of about 590 of the donors classified V segments as functional when productive rearrangements were above 56.7% and as segregating when the standard deviation between donors was above 5%. To diagnose cytomegalovirus status from the catalog of TCR beta chain sequences, a statistical classification framework was built. In a later analysis, V and J genes were assigned by comparing TCR nucleotide sequences against IMGT/GENE-DB human TR gene sequences. Using the TCRdist pipeline, a later analysis assigned CDR3 sequences along with most-parsimonious VDJ recombination scenarios. A later analysis defined each TCR beta chain by its CDR3 amino acid sequence plus V-gene family, and excluded reads lacking a unique V-gene family. A later analysis removed 500 to 600 highly shared, low-generation-probability nucleotide sequences to deal with suspected cross-contamination and a sequencing artifact. For each public chain, a later analysis derived a clonal expansion index from normalized ranks of inferred template counts within each repertoire. In a later analysis, generation probabilities were computed with a VDJ recombination model fitted to out-of-frame rearrangements, and the resulting probabilities were checked against IGoR. A later analysis scored TCR-TCR, TCR-HLA and TCR-CMV co-occurrence with hypergeometric tests, applying a repertoire-size bias correction to TCR pairs. To estimate false discovery rates, a later analysis permuted the HLA or CMV assignments 20 times. In a later analysis, co-occurring TCRs were grouped using DBSCAN, and TCRdist sequence similarity was added for clustering within HLA-allele-positive subsets. Repertoires with fewer than 30,000 or more than 120,000 public chains were left out of co-occurrence clustering, as were about 5 repertoires with anomalous nucleotide sharing. The table was pulled from immuneACCESS by TCRdb, which kept in-frame rearrangements only. Such tables lose some clones; where checked, under half of the loss comes from unresolved V genes, and the rest has no known cause. That table furnishes V, J and clone size, whereas the DNA furnished D and trimming. Recorded for this sample are approximately 110,000 clones; approximately 80% of them occurred a single time. The ten biggest clones cover almost 3% of the sample.

The cohort consisted of fewer than 700 healthy bone marrow donors. At the time of sampling, every cohort member was nominally healthy, though immune exposures that went unrecorded were likely present. The donor was CMV seropositive and belonged to the group of 250 to 350 seropositive cohort members. A peripheral blood sample was collected from each donor, and TCR beta sequencing was performed on peripheral blood mononuclear cells. The Qiagen DNeasy Blood Extraction Kit was used to extract genomic DNA from the blood cell samples. This receptor was identified in a woman aged 18-30 years in good health and CMV-seropositive. Sequencing was done on a sample of PBMCs.

The bases read TGCGCCAGCAGCTTGGGGGGACAGACCTTCTATGGCTACACCTTC. Translated, it gives CASSLGGQTFYGYTF. The chain uses TRBV5-1 and TRBJ1-2; the central 7 bases match TRBD1. Spanning cysteine to phenylalanine, the CDR3 consists of 15 amino acids. The DNA shown is the 45-base CDR3, in frame from base 1. Based on the germline V gene, the CDR1 and CDR2 sequences are SGHRS and YFSETQ. Germline trimming amounts to 0 bases on V and 4 bases on J, with 6 as the count of junction bases outside the gene matches.